What follows is one T cell receptor beta chain and its context. Libraries were prepared by immunoSEQ multiplex PCR; TCRdb keeps only in-frame clonotypes and omits some of them. The sample yields tens of thousands of clones, 90% to 95% seen once. This sample is part of a study of T cell changes during pregnancy in multiple sclerosis. CDR1 is MGHRA and CDR2 is YSYEKL in the germline V gene. V trimming: 2 bases; J trimming: 7 bases; junction bases outside the gene matches: 5. This CDR3 contains 16 residues. This material consisted of CD4+ T cells from peripheral blood mononuclear cells, taken in the third trimester of pregnancy. This clonotype was obtained from a female donor in good health, enrolled as a control in a pregnancy study. The rearrangement joins TRBV4-1 to TRBJ1-6; 10 bases map to TRBD1. CDR3 protein: CASSQTPGQGNSPLHF. CDR3 nucleotide sequence: TGCGCCAGCAGCCAAACCCCGGGACAGGGGAATTCACCCCTCCACTTT.